The present T cell receptor beta chain was sequenced within a study of T cell responses to AZD1222 COVID-19 vaccine. Study-level points and caveats: Donor demographics were predominantly white British with a female majority; clonal diversity may be underestimated. Baseline seropositivity characterized only 5 or 6 AZD1222 recipients. Spike-specific TCR breadth and depth went up after people got two AZD1222 doses. Unmutated variant regions are reportedly the target of nearly half of TCRs that are spike-specific.

There are 15 residues in the CDR3. Trimming pared 0 bases from V and 4 bases from J, leaving 11 bases between. Germline V gene sequence: CDR1 LGHNA, CDR2 YNFKEQ. For this clone: What it binds is not known.

The repertoire was sequenced with immunoSEQ multiplex PCR; TCRdb's copy has only in-frame clones and lacks some. This sample has around 72,000 clones, with about nine tenths found just once. The TCR was taken from an adult in good health. The gene calls are TRBV4-2 and TRBJ2-3; D remains ambiguous. Sequencing used peripheral blood, obtained on day 0 of AZD1222 vaccination. In DNA, the CDR3 is TGTGCCAGCAGCCAAGATGGACCGCGCCCAGATACGCAGTATTTT. Protein sequence: CASSQDGPRPDTQYF.